This T cell receptor beta chain was identified in a study of cytotoxic CD8 clonotypes in ibrutinib-treated CLL. Looking at the study overall: Treatment had run for a median about twelve months, range 6 to 36, when response samples were taken.

Note on this clone: Antigen specificity is unknown.

The CDR3 length is 15 residues. Germline assignment: CDR1 LNHDA and CDR2 SQIVND (reference sequence). The junction had 12 bases not matched to a gene; V was cut back by 4 bases and J by 9 bases. Whole-study results and caveats: Higher clonality was seen at ibrutinib response and a return toward baseline at progression. Among the clonotypes, public ones were uncommon and contracted or held stable on treatment.

Investigators sourced 1.5 to 2.5 micrograms of genomic DNA from cryopreserved PBMCs for TCR beta libraries. The method was immunoSEQ multiplex PCR; TCRdb's version includes in-frame clones alone and lacks a portion of them. The table lists around 20,000 clones, 81% of them singletons. This TCR was recovered from a human donor with chronic lymphocytic leukemia. The sequences come from PBMCs, collected before ibrutinib treatment. The chain combines TRBV19 with TRBJ1-2, with TRBD1 matching over 9 bases. This CDR3 is CASSTQPGQGVSYTF. The CDR3, as DNA: TGTGCCAGTAGTACACAACCGGGACAGGGAGTGAGCTACACCTTC.